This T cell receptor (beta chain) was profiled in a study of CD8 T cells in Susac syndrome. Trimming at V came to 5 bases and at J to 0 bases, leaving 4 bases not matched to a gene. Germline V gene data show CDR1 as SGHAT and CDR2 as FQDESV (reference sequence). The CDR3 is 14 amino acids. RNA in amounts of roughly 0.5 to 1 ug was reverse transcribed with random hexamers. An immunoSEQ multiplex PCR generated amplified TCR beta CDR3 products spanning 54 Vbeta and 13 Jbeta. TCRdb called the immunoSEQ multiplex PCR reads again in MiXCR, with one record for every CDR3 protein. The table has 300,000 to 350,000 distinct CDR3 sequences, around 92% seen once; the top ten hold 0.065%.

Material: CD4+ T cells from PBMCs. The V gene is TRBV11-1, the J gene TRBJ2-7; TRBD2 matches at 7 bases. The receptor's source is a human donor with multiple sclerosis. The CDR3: CASSREASSYEQYF. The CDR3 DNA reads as TGTGCCAGCAGCCGGGAGGCCAGCTCCTACGAGCAGTACTTC. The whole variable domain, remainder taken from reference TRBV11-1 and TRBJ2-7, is EAEVAQSPRYKITEKSQAVAFWCDPISGHATLYWYRQILGQGPELLVQFQDESVVDDSQLPKDRFSAERLKGVDSTLKIQPAELGDSAMYLCASSREASSYEQYFGPGTRLTVT.